Described below is a single TCR beta chain sequence and its context. Authors' data handling: Amplification of reference gene primers provided the estimated nucleated cell counts. Using immunoSEQ multiplex PCR, the repertoire was profiled, and TCRdb retains in-frame clones only, with some absent. The DNA gave D and trimming, while V, J and clone size come from that table. The repertoire holds more than 65,000 clones, with approximately 82% as singletons. Per germline, CDR1 LNHDA and CDR2 SQIVND (reference sequence). The J segment lost 3 bases and the V segment lost 8 bases, leaving 5 bases of the junction unmatched. CDR3 length: 15 amino acids. This sample was included in a study of blood T cell repertoires in COVID-19. Study context: The samples span acute and convalescent COVID-19 from the United States, Italy and Spain. PBMCs, B-cell-depleted T cells, or T cells provided the cDNA or gDNA that made up the material.

What was sequenced was peripheral blood. The origin of this receptor is an elderly woman with acute or convalescent COVID-19. The chain couples TRBV19 to TRBJ1-4, with TRBD1 matching over 11 bases. CDR3 region: CASRGQGASNEKLFF. CDR3 nucleotides: TGTGCCAGTCGTGGACAGGGGGCGTCTAATGAAAAACTGTTTTTT. Using reference TRBV19 and TRBJ1-4 for the parts outside the CDR3, the full variable domain is DGGITQSPKYLFRKEGQNVTLSCEQNLNHDAMYWYRQDPGQGLRLIYYSQIVNDFQKGDIAEGYSVSREKKESFPLTVTSAQKNPTAFYLCASRGQGASNEKLFFGSGTQLSVL.